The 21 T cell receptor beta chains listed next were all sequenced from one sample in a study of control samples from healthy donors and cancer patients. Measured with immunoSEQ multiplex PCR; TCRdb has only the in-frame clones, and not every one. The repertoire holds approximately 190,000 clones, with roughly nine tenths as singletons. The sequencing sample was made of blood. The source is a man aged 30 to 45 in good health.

The CDR3: CASSLSGTSGPYEQYF. In DNA, the CDR3 is TGTGCCAGCAGTCTTTCCGGGACTAGCGGACCCTACGAGCAGTACTTC. This chain connects TRBV4-2 to TRBJ2-7, with 11 bases that match TRBD2. V gave up 6 bases and J gave up 2 bases; unmatched junction bases: 9. This CDR3 contains 16 residues. Germline loops: CDR1 LGHNA, CDR2 YNFKEQ.

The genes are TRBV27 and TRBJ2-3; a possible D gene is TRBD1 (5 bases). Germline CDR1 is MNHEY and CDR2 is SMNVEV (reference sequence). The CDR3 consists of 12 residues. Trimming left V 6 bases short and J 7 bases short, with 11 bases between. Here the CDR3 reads CASRAPGNTQYF. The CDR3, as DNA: TGTGCCAGCAGGGCTCCAGGGAATACGCAGTATTTT.

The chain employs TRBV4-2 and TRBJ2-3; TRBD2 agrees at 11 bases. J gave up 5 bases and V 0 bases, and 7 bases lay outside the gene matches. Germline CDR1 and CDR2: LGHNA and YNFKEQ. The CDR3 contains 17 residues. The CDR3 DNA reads TGTGCCAGCAGCCAAGATCTTAGCGGGGGGGCTATAGATACGCAGTATTTT. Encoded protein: CASSQDLSGGAIDTQYF.

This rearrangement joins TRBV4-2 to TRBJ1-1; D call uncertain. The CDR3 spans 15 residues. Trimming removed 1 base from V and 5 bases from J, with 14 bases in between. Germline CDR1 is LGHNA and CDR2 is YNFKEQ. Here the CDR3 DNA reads TGTGCCAGCAGCCAAGGTCCCGAGGGTTGGACTGAAGCTTTCTTT. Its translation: CASSQGPEGWTEAFF.

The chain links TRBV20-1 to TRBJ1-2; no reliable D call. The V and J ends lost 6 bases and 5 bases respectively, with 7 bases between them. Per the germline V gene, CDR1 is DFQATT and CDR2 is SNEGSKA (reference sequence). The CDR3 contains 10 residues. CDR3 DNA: TGCAGTGCAGCCTATTATGGCTACACCTTC. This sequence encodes CSAAYYGYTF.

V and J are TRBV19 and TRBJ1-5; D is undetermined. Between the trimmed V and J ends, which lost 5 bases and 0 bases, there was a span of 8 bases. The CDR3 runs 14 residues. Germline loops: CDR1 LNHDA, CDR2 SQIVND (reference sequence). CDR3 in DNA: TGTGCCAGTAGTTCCCAGGTTAGCAATCAGCCCCAGCATTTT. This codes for CASSSQVSNQPQHF.

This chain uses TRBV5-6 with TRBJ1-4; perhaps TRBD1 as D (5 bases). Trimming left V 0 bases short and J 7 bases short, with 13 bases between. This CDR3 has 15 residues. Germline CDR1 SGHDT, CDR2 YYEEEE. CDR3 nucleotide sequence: TGTGCCAGCAGCTTGGTGCGGGGGGTAGGTGAAAAACTGTTTTTT. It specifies CASSLVRGVGEKLFF.

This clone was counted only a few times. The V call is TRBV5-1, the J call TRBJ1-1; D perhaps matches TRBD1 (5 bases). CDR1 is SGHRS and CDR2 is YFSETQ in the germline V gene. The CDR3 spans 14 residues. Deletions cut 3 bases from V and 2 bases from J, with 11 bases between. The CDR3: CASSSSTVNTEAFF. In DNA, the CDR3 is TGCGCCAGCAGCTCTTCGACAGTAAACACTGAAGCTTTCTTT.

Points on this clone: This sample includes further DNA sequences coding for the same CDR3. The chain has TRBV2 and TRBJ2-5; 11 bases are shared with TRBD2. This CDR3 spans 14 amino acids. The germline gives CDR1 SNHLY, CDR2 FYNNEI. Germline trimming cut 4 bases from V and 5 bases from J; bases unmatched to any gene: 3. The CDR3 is CASSVAGGRETQYF. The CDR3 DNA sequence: TGTGCCAGCAGTGTAGCGGGGGGGCGGGAGACCCAGTACTTC.

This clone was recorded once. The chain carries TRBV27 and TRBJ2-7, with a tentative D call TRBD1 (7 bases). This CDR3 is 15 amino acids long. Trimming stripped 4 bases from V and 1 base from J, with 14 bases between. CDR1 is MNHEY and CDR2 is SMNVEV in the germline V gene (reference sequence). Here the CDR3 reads CASSSQGTASYEQYF. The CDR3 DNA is TGTGCCAGCAGTTCACAGGGGACTGCTTCCTACGAGCAGTACTTC.

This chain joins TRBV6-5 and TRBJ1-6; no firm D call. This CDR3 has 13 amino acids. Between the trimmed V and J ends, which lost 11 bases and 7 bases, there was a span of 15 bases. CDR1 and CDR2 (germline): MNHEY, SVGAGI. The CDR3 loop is CAGREFPNSPLHF. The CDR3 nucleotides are TGTGCCGGCCGGGAGTTTCCAAATTCACCCCTCCACTTT.

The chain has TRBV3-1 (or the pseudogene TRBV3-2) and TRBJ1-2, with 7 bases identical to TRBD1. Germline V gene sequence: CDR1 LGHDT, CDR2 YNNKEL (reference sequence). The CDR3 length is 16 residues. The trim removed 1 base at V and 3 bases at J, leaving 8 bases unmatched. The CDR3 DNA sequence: TGTGCCAGCAGCCAAGTGCCAGGGGGAGGGGACTATGGCTACACCTTC. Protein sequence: CASSQVPGGGDYGYTF.

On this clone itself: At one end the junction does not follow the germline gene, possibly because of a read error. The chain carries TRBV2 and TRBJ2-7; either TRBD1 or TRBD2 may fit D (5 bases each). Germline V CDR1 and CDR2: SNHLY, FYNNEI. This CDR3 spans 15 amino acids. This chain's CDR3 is CASSEGTVSSYEQYF. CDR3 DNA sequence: TGTGCCAGCAGCGAAGGGACGGTGAGCTCCTACGAGCAGTACTTC.

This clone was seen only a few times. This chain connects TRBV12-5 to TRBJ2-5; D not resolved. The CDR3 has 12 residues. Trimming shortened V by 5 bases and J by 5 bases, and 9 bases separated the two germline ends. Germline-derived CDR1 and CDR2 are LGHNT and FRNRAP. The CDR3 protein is CASGDLGETQYF. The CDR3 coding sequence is TGTGCTAGTGGTGACTTAGGGGAGACCCAGTACTTC.

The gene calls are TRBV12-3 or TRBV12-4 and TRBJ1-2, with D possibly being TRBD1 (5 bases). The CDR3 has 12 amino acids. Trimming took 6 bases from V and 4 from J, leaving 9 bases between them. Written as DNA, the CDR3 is TGTGCCAGCAGCAGGGTCGGCTATGGCTACACCTTC. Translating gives CASSRVGYGYTF.

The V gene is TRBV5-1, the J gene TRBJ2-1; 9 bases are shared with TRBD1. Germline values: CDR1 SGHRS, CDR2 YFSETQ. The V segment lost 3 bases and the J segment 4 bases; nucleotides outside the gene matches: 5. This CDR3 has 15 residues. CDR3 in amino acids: CASSYGTGNYNEQFF. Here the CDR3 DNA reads TGCGCCAGCAGCTATGGGACAGGGAATTACAATGAGCAGTTCTTC.

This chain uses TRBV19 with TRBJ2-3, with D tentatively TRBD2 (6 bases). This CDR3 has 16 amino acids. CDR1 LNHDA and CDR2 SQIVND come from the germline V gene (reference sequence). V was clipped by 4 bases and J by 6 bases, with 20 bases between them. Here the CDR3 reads CASSTRTDVGLDTQYF. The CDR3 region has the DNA TGTGCCAGTAGTACCAGGACCGATGTGGGACTGGATACGCAGTATTTT. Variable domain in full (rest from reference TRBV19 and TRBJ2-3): DGGITQSPKYLFRKEGQNVTLSCEQNLNHDAMYWYRQDPGQGLRLIYYSQIVNDFQKGDIAEGYSVSREKKESFPLTVTSAQKNPTAFYLCASSTRTDVGLDTQYFGPGTRLTVL.

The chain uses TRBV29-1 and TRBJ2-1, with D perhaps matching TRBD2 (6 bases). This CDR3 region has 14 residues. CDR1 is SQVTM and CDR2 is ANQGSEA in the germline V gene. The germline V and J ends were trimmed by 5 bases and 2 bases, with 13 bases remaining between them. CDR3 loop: CSVPGLPAYNEQFF. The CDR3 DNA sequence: TGCAGCGTTCCGGGACTCCCAGCCTACAATGAGCAGTTCTTC.

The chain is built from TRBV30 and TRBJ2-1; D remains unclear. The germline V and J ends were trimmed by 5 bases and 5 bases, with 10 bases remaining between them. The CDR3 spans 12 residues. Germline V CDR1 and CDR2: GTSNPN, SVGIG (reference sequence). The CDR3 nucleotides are TGTGCCTGGGCACAATCTAACAATGAGCAGTTCTTC. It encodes CAWAQSNNEQFF.

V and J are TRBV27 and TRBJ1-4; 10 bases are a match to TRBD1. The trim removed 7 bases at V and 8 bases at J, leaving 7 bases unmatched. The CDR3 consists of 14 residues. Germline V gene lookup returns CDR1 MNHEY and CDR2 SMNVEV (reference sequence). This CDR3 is CASKIDRGREKLFF. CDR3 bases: TGTGCCAGCAAGATTGACAGGGGGCGGGAAAAACTGTTTTTT. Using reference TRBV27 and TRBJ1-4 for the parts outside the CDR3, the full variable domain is EAQVTQNPRYLITVTGKKLTVTCSQNMNHEYMSWYRQDPGLGLRQIYYSMNVEVTDKGDVPEGYKVSRKEKRNFPLILESPSPNQTSLYFCASKIDRGREKLFFGSGTQLSVL.

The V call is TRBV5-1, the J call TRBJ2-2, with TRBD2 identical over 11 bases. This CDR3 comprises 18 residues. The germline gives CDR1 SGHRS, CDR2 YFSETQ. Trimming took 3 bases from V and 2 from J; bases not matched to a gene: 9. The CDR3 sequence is CASSYYVAGGPNTGELFF. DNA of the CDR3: TGCGCCAGCAGCTACTACGTAGCGGGGGGGCCTAACACCGGGGAGCTGTTTTTT.